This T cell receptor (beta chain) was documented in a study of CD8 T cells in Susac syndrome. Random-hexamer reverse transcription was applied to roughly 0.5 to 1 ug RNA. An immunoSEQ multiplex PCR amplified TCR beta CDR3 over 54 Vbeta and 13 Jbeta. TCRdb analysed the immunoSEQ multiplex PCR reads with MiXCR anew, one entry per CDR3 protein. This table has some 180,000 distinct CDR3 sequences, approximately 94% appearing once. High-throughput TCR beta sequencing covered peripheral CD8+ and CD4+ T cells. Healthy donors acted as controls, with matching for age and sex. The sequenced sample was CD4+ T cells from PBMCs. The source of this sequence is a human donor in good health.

For the CDR3, the DNA is TGCAGCGTTGGAATGACAGGGTACGATGAGCAGTTCTTC. Translated, it gives CSVGMTGYDEQFF. The chain links TRBV29-1 to TRBJ2-1; 7 bases agree with TRBD1. The CDR3 is made up of 13 amino acids. CDR1 and CDR2 (germline): SQVTM, ANQGSEA. V shed 4 bases, J shed 8 bases, and the junction held 8 bases outside the gene matches.